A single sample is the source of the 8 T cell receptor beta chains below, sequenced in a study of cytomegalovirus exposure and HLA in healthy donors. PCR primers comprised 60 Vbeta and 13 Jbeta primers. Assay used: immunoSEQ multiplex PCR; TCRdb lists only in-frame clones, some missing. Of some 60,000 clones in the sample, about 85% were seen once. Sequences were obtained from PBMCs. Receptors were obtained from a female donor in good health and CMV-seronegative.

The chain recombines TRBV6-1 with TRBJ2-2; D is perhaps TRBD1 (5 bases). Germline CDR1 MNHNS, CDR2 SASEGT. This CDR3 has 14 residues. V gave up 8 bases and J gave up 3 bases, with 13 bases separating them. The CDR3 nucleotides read TGTGCCAGCCATACCGACAGAGACACCGGGGAGCTGTTTTTT. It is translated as CASHTDRDTGELFF.

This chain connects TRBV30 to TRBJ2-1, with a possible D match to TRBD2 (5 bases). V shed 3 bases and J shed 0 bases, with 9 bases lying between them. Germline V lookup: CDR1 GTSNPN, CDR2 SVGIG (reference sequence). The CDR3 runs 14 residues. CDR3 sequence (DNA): TGTGCCTGGAGGCTAGCAGGCTCCTACAATGAGCAGTTCTTC. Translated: CAWRLAGSYNEQFF.

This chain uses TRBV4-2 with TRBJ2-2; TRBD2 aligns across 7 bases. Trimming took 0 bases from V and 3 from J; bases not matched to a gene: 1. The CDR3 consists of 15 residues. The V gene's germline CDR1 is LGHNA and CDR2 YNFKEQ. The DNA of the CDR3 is TGTGCCAGCAGCCAAGATGGGGGGGACACCGGGGAGCTGTTTTTT. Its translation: CASSQDGGDTGELFF.

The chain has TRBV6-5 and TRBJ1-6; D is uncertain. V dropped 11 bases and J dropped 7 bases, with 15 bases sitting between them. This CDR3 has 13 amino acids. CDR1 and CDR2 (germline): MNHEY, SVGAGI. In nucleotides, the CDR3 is TGTGCCGGCAAGAAGGCGGAGAATTCACCCCTCCACTTT. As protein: CAGKKAENSPLHF.

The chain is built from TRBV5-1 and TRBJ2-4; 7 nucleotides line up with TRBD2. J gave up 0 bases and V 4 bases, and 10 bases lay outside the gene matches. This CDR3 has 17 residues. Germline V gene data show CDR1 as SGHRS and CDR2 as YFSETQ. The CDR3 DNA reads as TGCGCCAGCAGCCCCTATAGTGGGAGGGTAGCCAAAAACATTCAGTACTTC. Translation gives CASSPYSGRVAKNIQYF.

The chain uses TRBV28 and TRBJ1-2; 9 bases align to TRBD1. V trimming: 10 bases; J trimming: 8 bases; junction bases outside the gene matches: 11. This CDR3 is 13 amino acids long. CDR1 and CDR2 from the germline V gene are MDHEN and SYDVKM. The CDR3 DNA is TGTGCCACCCACCGGGACAGGGTGGAAGGCTACACCTTC. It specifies CATHRDRVEGYTF.

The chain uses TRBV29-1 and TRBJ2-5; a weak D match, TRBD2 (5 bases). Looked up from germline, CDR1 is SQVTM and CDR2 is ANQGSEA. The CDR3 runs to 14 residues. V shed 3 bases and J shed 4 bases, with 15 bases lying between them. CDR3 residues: CSVDETSGLETQYF. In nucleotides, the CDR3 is TGCAGCGTTGATGAAACTAGTGGCTTAGAGACCCAGTACTTC.

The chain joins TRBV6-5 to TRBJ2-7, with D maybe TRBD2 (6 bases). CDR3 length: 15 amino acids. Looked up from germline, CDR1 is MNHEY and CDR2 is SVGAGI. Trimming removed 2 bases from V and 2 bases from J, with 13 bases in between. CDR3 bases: TGTGCCAGCAGTTACAGGGCGGGGCCTACCTACGAGCAGTACTTC. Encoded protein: CASSYRAGPTYEQYF.